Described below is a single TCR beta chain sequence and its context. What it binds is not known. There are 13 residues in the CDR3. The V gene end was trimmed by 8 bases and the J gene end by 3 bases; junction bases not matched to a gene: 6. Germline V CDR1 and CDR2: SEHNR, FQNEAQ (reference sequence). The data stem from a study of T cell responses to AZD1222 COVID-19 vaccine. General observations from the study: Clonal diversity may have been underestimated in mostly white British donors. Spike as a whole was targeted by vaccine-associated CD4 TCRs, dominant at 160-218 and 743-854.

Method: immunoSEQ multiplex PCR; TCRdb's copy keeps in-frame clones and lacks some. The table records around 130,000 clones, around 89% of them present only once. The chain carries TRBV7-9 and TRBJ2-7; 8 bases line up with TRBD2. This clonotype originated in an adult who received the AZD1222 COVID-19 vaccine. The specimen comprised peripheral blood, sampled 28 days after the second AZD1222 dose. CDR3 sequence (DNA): TGTGCCAGCCTAGGCGGGGGGAGCTACGAGCAGTACTTC. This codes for CASLGGGSYEQYF.